Detailed here is one T cell receptor beta chain. This entry belongs to a study of blood T cell repertoires in COVID-19. As for the study in general: Material from acute and convalescent COVID-19 was sourced from the United States, Italy and Spain. PBMCs, B-cell-depleted T cells, or T cells provided the cDNA or gDNA that made up the material.

Authors' methods: Amplification from reference gene primers served as the basis for estimated nucleated cell counts. TCRdb's copy holds only in-frame clones and misses some; the assay was immunoSEQ multiplex PCR. The V and J calls and clone size come from that table; D and trimming were worked out from the DNA. The table shows roughly 230,000 clones, with about 83% occurring only once. The CDR3 is 12 residues long. Germline V lookup: CDR1 SQVTM, CDR2 ANQGSEA. The ends lost 7 bases at V and 8 bases at J; junction bases unmatched: 6. V usage is TRBV29-1 and J usage is TRBJ2-2; TRBD2 agrees at 8 bases. The sequence came from a man aged 45-65 years with acute or convalescent COVID-19. The specimen was peripheral blood. CDR3 in DNA: TGCAGCGCCTCTAGCGGGCTGGGGGAGCTGTTTTTT. This codes for CSASSGLGELFF.